This TCR beta chain stems from a study of blood T cells in healthy people across ages. PCR was performed a second time for roughly 7 to 12 cycles using a sample-barcoded 5' primer and a J-beta primer mix. Every cDNA molecule bore a tag from a template-switch adaptor containing 12 random nucleotides. TCRdb redid the calling of the 5' RACE reads with MiXCR, one entry per CDR3 protein. This sample has approximately 800,000 distinct CDR3 sequences, with about 53% found just once. Study-level results: Total diversity from one million sequenced T cells was likely underestimated. TCR beta diversity was tightly associated with the proportion of naive T cells.

The CDR3 consists of 12 residues. V lost 7 bases, J lost 8 bases, and 14 bases lay in between. This clonotype was observed a few times. The antigen is unknown. This rearrangement joins TRBV12-3 or TRBV12-4 to TRBJ1-2; maybe TRBD1 (5 bases). This clonotype was obtained from a man older than 75 in good health. Sequenced sample: blood. CDR3 DNA: TGTGCCAGCACCGTCGACAGAGTAGGCTACACCTTC. Protein: CASTVDRVGYTF.